One sample yielded the 20 T cell receptor beta chains listed below, sequenced in a study of identical twins. TCRdb re-called the 5' RACE reads with MiXCR, one entry per CDR3 protein. The table lists 510,000 or so distinct CDR3 sequences, about 16% of them singletons. These data also formed part of another study, on yellow fever vaccine responses in identical twins.

The sequencing input was CD4+ T cells sorted from blood. These TCRs come from a young woman in good health.

The chain uses TRBV28 and TRBJ2-7; D might be TRBD2 (5 bases). This CDR3 spans 13 amino acids. The V gene's germline CDR1 is MDHEN and CDR2 SYDVKM. V was shortened by 8 bases and J by 12 bases, with 23 bases between the two germline ends. DNA for the CDR3: TGTGCCAGCGCTCCTGGGCTAGCCAAAAATGGGTACTTC. This sequence encodes CASAPGLAKNGYF.

This clonotype showed up just a few times. The chain uses TRBV12-3 or TRBV12-4 and TRBJ2-7; 9 bases align to TRBD2. J gave up 4 bases and V 6 bases, and 16 bases lay outside the gene matches. CDR3 length: 17 residues. The CDR3 sequence: CASSPRGRAGGTYEQYF. In DNA, the CDR3 is TGTGCCAGCAGCCCCCGAGGGAGAGCGGGAGGTACTTACGAGCAGTACTTC.

The V and J genes are TRBV27 and TRBJ2-3; 12 nucleotides agree with TRBD2. Germline values: CDR1 MNHEY, CDR2 SMNVEV (reference sequence). This CDR3 has 16 residues. V dropped 4 bases and J dropped 4; count of bases not matched to a gene: 6. The CDR3 reads CASSSPSGGAADTQYF. DNA of the CDR3: TGTGCCAGCAGTTCCCCTAGCGGGGGGGCTGCAGATACGCAGTATTTT.

V and J are TRBV29-1 and TRBJ2-2; 8 bases map to TRBD2. V was clipped by 6 bases and J by 5 bases; unmatched bases: 8. CDR1 SQVTM and CDR2 ANQGSEA come from the germline V gene. CDR3 length equals 14 residues. The DNA for the CDR3 is TGCAGCGTGATACGGGAGGGCCGTACCGGGGAGCTGTTTTTT. Amino acid sequence: CSVIREGRTGELFF.

The chain couples TRBV5-5 to TRBJ2-1, with 9 bases matching TRBD2. Germline V CDR1 and CDR2: SGHKS, YYEKEE (reference sequence). Germline trimming cut 4 bases from V and 1 base from J; bases unmatched to any gene: 6. CDR3 length: 16 amino acids. The CDR3 DNA reads as TGTGCCAGCAGCAAGGGACTAGCCCAATCCTACAATGAGCAGTTCTTC. This encodes CASSKGLAQSYNEQFF.

This clonotype was counted only a few times. The gene calls are TRBV7-9 and TRBJ1-4; D is unresolved. CDR1 is SEHNR, CDR2 FQNEAQ, per germline (reference sequence). V lost 0 bases and J 8 bases, leaving 4 bases between the germline ends. The CDR3 is 12 residues long. CDR3 bases: TGTGCCAGCAGCTTAGCGGTGGAAAAACTGTTTTTT. Its protein is CASSLAVEKLFF.

V gene TRBV28 combines with J gene TRBJ2-7, with D unclear. The CDR3 has 14 amino acids. V lost 2 bases to trimming and J lost 3 bases, with 11 bases between them. Germline CDR1 is MDHEN and CDR2 is SYDVKM. As DNA, the CDR3 is TGTGCCAGCAGTTTAGGCGGCCTAAGCTACGAGCAGTACGTC. Encoded protein: CASSLGGLSYEQYV.

V is TRBV10-3 and J is TRBJ1-6; no firm D call. The germline CDR1 and CDR2 sequences are ENHRY and SYGVKD. The CDR3 length is 16 residues. Trimming shortened V by 0 bases and J by 5 bases, and 11 bases separated the two germline ends. The CDR3 loop is CAISESAGSDNSPLHF. The CDR3 DNA reads TGTGCCATCAGTGAGTCGGCCGGGTCGGATAATTCACCCCTCCACTTT.

There are a few counts of this clonotype. The gene calls are TRBV7-2 and TRBJ2-1; D remains ambiguous. The germline CDR1 and CDR2 sequences are SGHTA and FQGNSA. The CDR3 has 15 residues. The V gene lost 3 bases and the J gene lost 6 bases, with 15 bases spanning the gap. This CDR3 reads CASSFGVILGNEQFF. The CDR3, as DNA: TGTGCCAGCAGCTTCGGAGTGATTCTCGGCAATGAGCAGTTCTTC. Variable domain in full (rest from reference TRBV7-2 and TRBJ2-1): GAGVSQSPSNKVTEKGKDVELRCDPISGHTALYWYRQSLGQGLEFLIYFQGNSAPDKSGLPSDRFSAERTGGSVSTLTIQRTQQEDSAVYLCASSFGVILGNEQFFGPGTRLTVL.

This clonotype was picked up a small number of times. The chain has TRBV21-1 and TRBJ2-3; the table's D call, TRBD1, was not checked against the DNA. TRBV21-1 has pseudogene status. The CDR3 has 15 residues. This CDR3 reads CASSKRCDSCDTQYF. Written as DNA, the CDR3 is TGTGCCAGCAGCAAAAGGTGTGACAGTTGCGATACGCAGTATTTT.

This clonotype has just a few counts. The chain uses TRBV29-1 and TRBJ2-1, with 10 bases matching TRBD1. Germline CDR1 is SQVTM and CDR2 is ANQGSEA. This CDR3 region has 14 residues. V shed 7 bases and J 9 bases; nucleotides not matched to a gene: 12. The CDR3 DNA reads as TGCAGCGCCAAAGCGGACAGGGGGGGTGGTGAGCAGTTCTTC. It is translated as CSAKADRGGGEQFF.

This clonotype was counted only a few times. The rearrangement uses TRBV7-2 and TRBJ2-2; D possibly corresponds to TRBD2 (6 bases). V was cut by 5 bases and J by 2 bases, with 15 bases left in between. The CDR3 contains 16 residues. Germline assignment: CDR1 SGHTA and CDR2 FQGNSA. The CDR3 protein is CASSPWGTGNTGELFF. In DNA, the CDR3 is TGTGCCAGCAGCCCCTGGGGGACTGGAAACACCGGGGAGCTGTTTTTT.

The chain carries TRBV5-6 and TRBJ1-1; a weak D match, TRBD1 (6 bases). V gave up 4 bases and J gave up 7 bases, with 11 bases separating them. Germline V gene lookup returns CDR1 SGHDT and CDR2 YYEEEE. The CDR3 contains 12 residues. CDR3 nucleotides: TGTGCCAGCAGCATACAGGGACTTGAAGCTTTCTTT. Its translation is CASSIQGLEAFF.

The J gene is TRBJ1-1, the V gene TRBV14; D gene uncertain. The CDR3 runs 12 residues. CDR1 and CDR2 (germline): SGHDN, FVKESK. The germline V and J ends were trimmed by 6 bases and 1 base, with 6 bases remaining between them. The CDR3: CASRRKNTEAFF. CDR3 DNA: TGTGCCAGCAGGAGAAAGAACACTGAAGCTTTCTTT.

This clonotype has more than one count but fewer than ten. The V gene is TRBV5-1, the J gene TRBJ2-1; tentatively, D is TRBD2 (5 bases). Trimming took off 2 bases at V and 4 bases at J, with 16 bases between the two ends. The CDR3 contains 16 residues. Germline V lookup: CDR1 SGHRS, CDR2 YFSETQ. As DNA, the CDR3 is TGCGCCAGCAGCTTAAGTGGCCTTTCGGGATACAATGAGCAGTTCTTC. Translation gives CASSLSGLSGYNEQFF.

Concerning this clonotype: Sequence at one end of the junction differs from germline and may be a read error. The chain has TRBV20-1 and TRBJ2-1, with 11 bases matching TRBD2. Per the germline V gene, CDR1 is DFQATT and CDR2 is SNEGSKA (reference sequence). The CDR3 runs 12 residues. This chain's CDR3 is CKIAGGPQEQFF. The DNA for the CDR3 is TGTAAAATAGCGGGAGGGCCACAAGAGCAGTTCTTC.

In its sample, this clonotype was seen a few times. J is TRBJ2-6 and V is TRBV29-1; tentatively, D is TRBD1 (5 bases). The V end was cut by 4 bases, the J end by 2 bases, with 6 bases between. The germline CDR1 and CDR2 sequences are SQVTM and ANQGSEA. The CDR3 loop spans 13 amino acids. For the CDR3, the DNA is TGCAGCGTTGTAGGGGCTGGGGCCAACGTCCTGACTTTC. Its protein product is CSVVGAGANVLTF.

This clonotype was seen only a few times. This chain connects TRBV29-1 to TRBJ1-1; a possible D gene is TRBD1 (5 bases). V shed 7 bases and J shed 0 bases, with 12 bases lying between them. The germline V gene has CDR1 SQVTM and CDR2 ANQGSEA. The CDR3 consists of 13 residues. The CDR3 spells CSAMGRLNTEAFF. The DNA for the CDR3 is TGCAGCGCAATGGGACGGTTGAACACTGAAGCTTTCTTT.

This chain uses TRBV10-3 with TRBJ2-1; D is unclear. Per germline, CDR1 ENHRY and CDR2 SYGVKD. Trimming removed 4 bases at V and 0 bases at J, with 7 bases between. CDR3 length equals 14 residues. CDR3 coding DNA: TGTGCCATCAGTGTTATCAGCTCCTACAATGAGCAGTTCTTC. Encoded protein: CAISVISSYNEQFF.

V gene TRBV5-2 combines with J gene TRBJ2-7; TRBD2, the table's D call, lacks a check against the DNA. TRBV5-2 represents a pseudogene. The CDR3 is 24 residues long. The DNA of the CDR3 is TGTGCCAGCAAAGTAAACCCCGAACTAGCGGGAGGTTTTAATGGCATCAGGAGCTCCTACGAGCAGTACTTC. As protein: CASKVNPELAGGFNGIRSSYEQYF.